A single T cell receptor beta chain is shown here with its context. Its antigen is unidentified. Looked up from germline, CDR1 is LNHDA and CDR2 is SQIVND (reference sequence). The germline V and J ends were trimmed by 7 bases and 4 bases, with 18 bases remaining between them. The CDR3 extends over 15 amino acids. The source of the sample is a study of CD8 T cells in Susac syndrome. Study-wide results and caveats: Individuals included in the TCR sequencing and HLA analysis were acknowledged by the study to be relatively few in number.

Random hexamers were used to reverse transcribe 0.5 to 1 ug of RNA. TCRdb ran MiXCR on the immunoSEQ multiplex PCR reads and lists one entry per CDR3 protein. This sample has some 94,000 distinct CDR3 sequences; around 94% occur once, and the top ten carry around 0.33%. The V gene is TRBV19, the J gene TRBJ2-3; TRBD2 might be the D (6 bases). This receptor was identified in a human donor with Susac syndrome. Sample: CD4+ T cells from PBMCs. The CDR3 nucleotides are TGTGCCAGTACTCCCCCACCGGGGGTCGCAGATACGCAGTATTTT. Translation: CASTPPPGVADTQYF.